Below, 21 T cell receptor beta chains from the same sample are listed, as sequenced in a study of T cell responses to AZD1222 COVID-19 vaccine. Some clones are missing from TCRdb's copy, which holds only in-frame ones; the method was immunoSEQ multiplex PCR. The table has over 140,000 clones, over 90% seen once. Sequenced here: peripheral blood, sampled 28 days after the second AZD1222 dose. Source of these receptors: an adult who received the AZD1222 COVID-19 vaccine.

The sample holds a few counts of this clone. V gene TRBV9 combines with J gene TRBJ2-3, with 7 bases fitting TRBD2. V trimming: 1 base; J trimming: 5 bases; junction bases outside the gene matches: 4. Germline values: CDR1 SGDLS, CDR2 YYNGEE. The CDR3 has 14 residues. CDR3 sequence: CASSVRAGEDTQYF. CDR3 coding DNA: TGTGCCAGCAGCGTAAGGGCGGGAGAAGATACGCAGTATTTT.

The chain links TRBV7-2 to TRBJ2-2; possibly TRBD2 for D (5 bases). Trimming cost V 8 bases and J 6 bases, with 16 bases left between them. From germline, CDR1 is SGHTA and CDR2 FQGNSA. The CDR3 contains 14 residues. CDR3 bases: TGTGCCAGCTTACTCGACGCGGGCCCCGGGGAGCTGTTTTTT. Translating it yields CASLLDAGPGELFF.

V gene TRBV6-5 combines with J gene TRBJ2-7; no reliable D call. This CDR3 region has 14 residues. The germline gives CDR1 MNHEY, CDR2 SVGAGI. Between the trimmed V and J ends, which lost 0 bases and 2 bases, there was a span of 8 bases. CDR3 loop: CASSYSDGTYEQYF. The CDR3 DNA sequence: TGTGCCAGCAGTTACTCCGACGGAACCTACGAGCAGTACTTC.

As concerns this clone: Other DNA sequences in this specimen translate into the identical CDR3. The V gene is TRBV3-1 (or the pseudogene TRBV3-2), the J gene TRBJ1-4; 10 nucleotides align to TRBD1. Germline V CDR1 and CDR2: LGHDT, YNNKEL (reference sequence). The CDR3 runs to 15 residues. Trimming removed 4 bases from V and 6 bases from J; junction bases left unmatched: 5. The CDR3: CASSPWDRGHEKLFF. The CDR3 nucleotides read TGTGCCAGCAGCCCTTGGGACAGGGGTCATGAAAAACTGTTTTTT.

V usage is TRBV28 and J usage is TRBJ1-5; D is perhaps TRBD1 (6 bases). CDR1 and CDR2 from the germline V gene are MDHEN and SYDVKM. The CDR3 is made up of 16 amino acids. V lost 3 bases and J lost 4, with 16 bases in between. The CDR3 reads CASSFLQGGGNQPQHF. The CDR3 DNA reads TGTGCCAGCAGTTTTCTACAGGGTGGTGGTAATCAGCCCCAGCATTTT.

V and J are TRBV9 and TRBJ1-4; D is undetermined. The CDR3 is 13 residues long. Germline CDR1 reads SGDLS; CDR2 reads YYNGEE. Trimming took 4 bases from V and 5 from J, leaving 9 bases between them. Written as DNA, the CDR3 is TGTGCCAGCAGCACGGAGATAAATGAAAAACTGTTTTTT. This gives the protein CASSTEINEKLFF. The whole variable domain, remainder taken from reference TRBV9 and TRBJ1-4, is DSGVTQTPKHLITATGQRVTLRCSPRSGDLSVYWYQQSLDQGLQFLIQYYNGEERAKGNILERFSAQQFPDLHSELNLSSLELGDSALYFCASSTEINEKLFFGSGTQLSVL.

This clone has just one count. The rearrangement uses TRBV19 and TRBJ1-5, with 10 bases aligning to TRBD1. This CDR3 has 14 amino acids. J lost 6 bases, V lost 4 bases, and 3 bases had no gene match. Per germline, CDR1 LNHDA and CDR2 SQIVND (reference sequence). The CDR3 loop reads CASSRGQGIQPQHF. The CDR3 nucleotides are TGTGCCAGTAGTAGGGGACAGGGGATTCAGCCCCAGCATTTT.

V usage is TRBV2 and J usage is TRBJ1-5, with 8 bases lining up with TRBD1. Looked up from germline, CDR1 is SNHLY and CDR2 is FYNNEI. Trimming cost V 3 bases and J 1 base; bases outside gene matches: 2. The CDR3 contains 15 residues. In nucleotides, the CDR3 is TGTGCCAGCAGTGATCGACAGGGGAGCAATCAGCCCCAGCATTTT. Translation gives CASSDRQGSNQPQHF.

The CDR3 reads CAISESWDTIYF. As DNA, the CDR3 is TGTGCCATCAGTGAGTCCTGGGACACCATATATTTT. The V call is TRBV10-3, the J call TRBJ1-3; D gene ambiguous. Deletions cut 0 bases from V and 8 bases from J, with 5 bases between. CDR3 length: 12 amino acids. The germline gives CDR1 ENHRY, CDR2 SYGVKD.

V gene TRBV11-2 combines with J gene TRBJ2-3; no definite D call. Germline-derived CDR1 and CDR2 are SGHAT and FQNNGV. This CDR3 region has 12 residues. V was shortened by 3 bases and J by 7 bases, with 8 bases between the two germline ends. DNA for the CDR3: TGTGCCAGCAGCTTCGAAGGACATACGCAGTATTTT. This translates into CASSFEGHTQYF.

The CDR3 DNA follows: TGCAGCGTTGTAGGCACCGTTTTAGTGAACACTGAAGCTTTCTTT. Translated: CSVVGTVLVNTEAFF. The V call is TRBV29-1, the J call TRBJ1-1; D is uncertain. V was cut by 4 bases and J by 0 bases, with 15 bases left in between. The CDR3 consists of 15 residues. The germline V gene encodes CDR1 SQVTM and CDR2 ANQGSEA.

The chain is built from TRBV19 and TRBJ1-1; 7 nucleotides align to TRBD1. Per germline, CDR1 LNHDA and CDR2 SQIVND (reference sequence). This CDR3 has 16 residues. Trimming at V came to 2 bases and at J to 5 bases, leaving 11 bases not matched to a gene. The CDR3 here is CASSISAGRGSTEAFF. DNA of the CDR3: TGTGCCAGTAGTATATCGGCCGGCAGGGGGTCTACTGAAGCTTTCTTT.

This clone has just one count. The chain uses TRBV7-2 and TRBJ1-2; 8 positions agree with TRBD1. The V and J ends lost 0 bases and 4 bases, in that order; junction bases with no gene match: 10. Germline V gene data show CDR1 as SGHTA and CDR2 as FQGNSA. This CDR3 contains 17 residues. The CDR3 spells CASSLALGQGSGYGYTF. The CDR3 DNA sequence: TGTGCCAGCAGCTTAGCCCTAGGACAGGGTTCGGGCTATGGCTACACCTTC.

This sequence joins TRBV14 and TRBJ1-5, with D unclear. Trimming pared 2 bases from V and 4 bases from J, leaving 6 bases between. This CDR3 spans 13 amino acids. The germline gives CDR1 SGHDN, CDR2 FVKESK. CDR3 nucleotides: TGTGCCAGCAGCCAATTTATGAATCAGCCCCAGCATTTT. Translated, it gives CASSQFMNQPQHF.

This chain connects TRBV2 to TRBJ1-4; D unresolved. The germline gives CDR1 SNHLY, CDR2 FYNNEI. Trimming shortened V by 4 bases and J by 8 bases, and 14 bases separated the two germline ends. The CDR3 consists of 14 residues. CDR3 in DNA: TGTGCCAGCAGTGCGGGAGACCTCGAGGAAAAACTGTTTTTT. It is translated as CASSAGDLEEKLFF.

The chain is built from TRBV5-4 and TRBJ2-3; D remains ambiguous. V was clipped by 4 bases and J by 3 bases, with 9 bases between them. This CDR3 spans 13 amino acids. From germline, CDR1 is SGHNT and CDR2 YYREEE (reference sequence). The CDR3 protein is CASSGGATDTQYF. CDR3 bases: TGTGCCAGCAGCGGCGGAGCTACAGATACGCAGTATTTT.

The rearrangement links TRBV19 to TRBJ2-7; TRBD1 aligns across 12 bases. CDR3 length equals 14 residues. Germline lookup yields CDR1 LNHDA and CDR2 SQIVND (reference sequence). Trimming cost V 3 bases and J 6 bases; bases outside gene matches: 3. CDR3 DNA sequence: TGTGCCAGTAGTATGAGGGACAGGGGGCGCGAGCAGTACTTC. Its protein product is CASSMRDRGREQYF.

The chain combines TRBV4-2 with TRBJ2-7; no clear D gene. The germline V gene has CDR1 LGHNA and CDR2 YNFKEQ. Trimming removed 0 bases from V and 7 bases from J, with 13 bases in between. The CDR3 consists of 14 residues. CDR3 DNA: TGTGCCAGCAGCCAAGATCCAACAGCAAAAGAGCAGTACTTC. As protein: CASSQDPTAKEQYF.

The CDR3 region is CASSHRAGNYGYTF. DNA for the CDR3: TGTGCCAGCAGCCATAGAGCAGGGAACTATGGCTACACCTTC. V gene TRBV3-1 (or the pseudogene TRBV3-2) combines with J gene TRBJ1-2; a weak D match, TRBD1 (5 bases). This CDR3 comprises 14 residues. Germline V lookup: CDR1 LGHDT, CDR2 YNNKEL (reference sequence). V was trimmed by 3 bases and J by 2 bases, leaving 10 bases between them.

V is TRBV10-3 and J is TRBJ1-1; maybe TRBD1 (5 bases). Trimming stripped 1 base from V and 0 bases from J, with 12 bases between. The CDR3 contains 16 residues. From germline, CDR1 is ENHRY and CDR2 SYGVKD. DNA for the CDR3: TGTGCCATCAGTGAGTGGGACGTGGGCATGAACACTGAAGCTTTCTTT. It translates to CAISEWDVGMNTEAFF.

The chain employs TRBV10-3 and TRBJ2-1; D gene unclear. V lost 4 bases to trimming and J lost 2 bases, with 12 bases between them. Germline CDR1 and CDR2: ENHRY and SYGVKD. The CDR3 covers 15 residues. CDR3 sequence (DNA): TGTGCCATCAGTGCCGGACCGGCCACCTACAATGAGCAGTTCTTC. This encodes CAISAGPATYNEQFF.